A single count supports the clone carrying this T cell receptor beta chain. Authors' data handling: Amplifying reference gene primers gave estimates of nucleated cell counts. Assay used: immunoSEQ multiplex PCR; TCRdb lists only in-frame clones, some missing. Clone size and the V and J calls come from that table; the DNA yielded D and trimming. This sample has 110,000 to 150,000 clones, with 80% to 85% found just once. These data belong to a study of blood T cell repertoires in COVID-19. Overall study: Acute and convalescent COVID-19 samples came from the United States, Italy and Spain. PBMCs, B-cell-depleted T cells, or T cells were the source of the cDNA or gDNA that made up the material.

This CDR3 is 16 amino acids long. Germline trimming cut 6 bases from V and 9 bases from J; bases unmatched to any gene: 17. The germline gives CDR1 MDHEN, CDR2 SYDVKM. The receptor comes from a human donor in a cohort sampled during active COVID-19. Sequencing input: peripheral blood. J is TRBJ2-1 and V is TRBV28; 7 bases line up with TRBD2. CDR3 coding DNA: TGTGCCAGCAGAAGCGGGAACAGAGGGGTAGCGGGTGAGCAGTTCTTC. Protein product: CASRSGNRGVAGEQFF.